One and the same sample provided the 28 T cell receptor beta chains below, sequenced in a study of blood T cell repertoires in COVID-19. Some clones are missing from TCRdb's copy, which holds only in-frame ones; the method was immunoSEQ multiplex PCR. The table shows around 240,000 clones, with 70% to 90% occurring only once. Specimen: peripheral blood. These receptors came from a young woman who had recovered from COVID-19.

The CDR3 is CASSRFIDNEQFF. CDR3 coding DNA: TGTGCCAGCAGCCGCTTTATAGACAATGAGCAGTTCTTC. The genes are TRBV14 and TRBJ2-1; unclear D gene. CDR1 is SGHDN, CDR2 FVKESK, per germline. The CDR3 consists of 13 residues. Trimming took off 4 bases at V and 5 bases at J, with 9 bases between the two ends.

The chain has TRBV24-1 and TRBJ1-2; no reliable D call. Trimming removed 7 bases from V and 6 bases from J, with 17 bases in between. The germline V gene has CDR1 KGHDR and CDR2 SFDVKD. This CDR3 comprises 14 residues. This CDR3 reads CATRSSGVKDGYTF. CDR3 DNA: TGTGCCACCAGATCCTCCGGGGTAAAAGATGGCTACACCTTC.

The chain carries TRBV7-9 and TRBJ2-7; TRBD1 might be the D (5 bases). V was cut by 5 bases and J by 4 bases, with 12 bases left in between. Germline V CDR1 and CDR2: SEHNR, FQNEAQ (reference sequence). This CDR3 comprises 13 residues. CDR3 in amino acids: CASSPRQIYEQYF. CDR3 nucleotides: TGTGCCAGCAGCCCCAGACAGATTTACGAGCAGTACTTC.

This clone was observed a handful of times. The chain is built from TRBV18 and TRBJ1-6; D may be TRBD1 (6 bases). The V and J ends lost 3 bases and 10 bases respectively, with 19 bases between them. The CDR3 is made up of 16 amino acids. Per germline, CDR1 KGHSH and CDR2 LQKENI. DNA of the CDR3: TGTGCCAGCTCACCCGTGGCACAGGGCTCGGGATCACCCCTCCACTTT. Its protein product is CASSPVAQGSGSPLHF.

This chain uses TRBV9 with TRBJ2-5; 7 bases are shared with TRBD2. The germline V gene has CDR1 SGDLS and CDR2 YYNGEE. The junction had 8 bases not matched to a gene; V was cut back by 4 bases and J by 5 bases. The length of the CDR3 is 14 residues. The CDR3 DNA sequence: TGTGCCAGCAGCTTAGAGGGAGGGTTTGAGACCCAGTACTTC. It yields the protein CASSLEGGFETQYF.

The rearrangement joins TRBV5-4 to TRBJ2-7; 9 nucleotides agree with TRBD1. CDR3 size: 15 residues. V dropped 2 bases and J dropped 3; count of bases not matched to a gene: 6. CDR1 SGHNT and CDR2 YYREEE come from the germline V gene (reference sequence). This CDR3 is CASSFRDRVNYEQYF. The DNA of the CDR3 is TGTGCCAGCAGCTTCCGGGACAGGGTCAACTACGAGCAGTACTTC.

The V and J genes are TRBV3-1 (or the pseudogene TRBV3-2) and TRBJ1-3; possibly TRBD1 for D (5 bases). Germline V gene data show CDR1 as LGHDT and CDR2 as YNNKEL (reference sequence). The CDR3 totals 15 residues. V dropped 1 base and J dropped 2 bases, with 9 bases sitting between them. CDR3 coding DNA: TGTGCCAGCAGCCAAGGATCGGGGGCTGGAAACACCATATATTTT. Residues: CASSQGSGAGNTIYF.

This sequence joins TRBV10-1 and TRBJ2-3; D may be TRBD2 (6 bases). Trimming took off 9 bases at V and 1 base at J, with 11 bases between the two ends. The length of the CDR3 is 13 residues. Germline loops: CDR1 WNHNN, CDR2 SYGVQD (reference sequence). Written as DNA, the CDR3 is TGCGCCAGTTCACTAGCACGCACAGATACGCAGTATTTT. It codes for CASSLARTDTQYF.

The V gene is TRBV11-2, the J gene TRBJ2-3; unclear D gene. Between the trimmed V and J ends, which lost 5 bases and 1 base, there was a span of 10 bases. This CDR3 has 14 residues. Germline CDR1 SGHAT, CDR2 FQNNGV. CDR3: CASSLLLGTDTQYF. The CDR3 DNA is TGTGCCAGCAGCCTTTTGTTAGGCACAGATACGCAGTATTTT.

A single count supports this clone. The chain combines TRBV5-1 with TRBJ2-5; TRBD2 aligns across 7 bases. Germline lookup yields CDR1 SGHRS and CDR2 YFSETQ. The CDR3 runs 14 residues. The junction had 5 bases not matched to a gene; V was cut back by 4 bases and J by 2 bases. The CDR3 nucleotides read TGCGCCAGCAGCCCGGGACTAACACAAGAGACCCAGTACTTC. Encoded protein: CASSPGLTQETQYF.

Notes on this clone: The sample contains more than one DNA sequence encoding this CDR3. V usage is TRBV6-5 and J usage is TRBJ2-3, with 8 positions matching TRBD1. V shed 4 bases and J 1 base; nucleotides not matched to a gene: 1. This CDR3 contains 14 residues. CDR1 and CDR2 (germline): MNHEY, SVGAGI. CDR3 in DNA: TGTGCCAGCAGTTTGACAGGGGGCACAGATACGCAGTATTTT. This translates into CASSLTGGTDTQYF.

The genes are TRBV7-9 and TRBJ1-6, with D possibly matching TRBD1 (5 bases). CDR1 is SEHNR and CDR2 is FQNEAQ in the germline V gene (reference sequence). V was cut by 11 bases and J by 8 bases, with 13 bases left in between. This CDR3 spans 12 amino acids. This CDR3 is CAYTGEDSPLHF. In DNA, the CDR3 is TGTGCCTATACGGGGGAGGATTCACCCCTCCACTTT.

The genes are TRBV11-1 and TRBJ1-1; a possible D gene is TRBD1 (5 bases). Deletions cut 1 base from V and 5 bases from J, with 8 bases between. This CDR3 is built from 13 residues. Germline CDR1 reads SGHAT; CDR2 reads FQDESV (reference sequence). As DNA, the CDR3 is TGTGCCAGCAGCTTAGAAAAGGGGACTGAAGCTTTCTTT. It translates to CASSLEKGTEAFF.

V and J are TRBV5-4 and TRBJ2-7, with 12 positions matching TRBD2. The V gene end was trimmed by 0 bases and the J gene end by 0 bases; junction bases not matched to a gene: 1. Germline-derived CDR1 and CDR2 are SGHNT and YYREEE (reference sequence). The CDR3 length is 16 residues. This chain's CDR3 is CASSLGTSGASYEQYF. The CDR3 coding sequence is TGTGCCAGCAGCTTGGGGACTAGCGGGGCCTCCTACGAGCAGTACTTC.

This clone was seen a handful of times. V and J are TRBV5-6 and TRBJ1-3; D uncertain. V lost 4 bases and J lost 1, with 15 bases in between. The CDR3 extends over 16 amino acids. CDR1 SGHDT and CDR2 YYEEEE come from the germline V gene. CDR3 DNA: TGTGCCAGCAGCGGAACAGTGCAAGAGTCTGGAAACACCATATATTTT. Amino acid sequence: CASSGTVQESGNTIYF.

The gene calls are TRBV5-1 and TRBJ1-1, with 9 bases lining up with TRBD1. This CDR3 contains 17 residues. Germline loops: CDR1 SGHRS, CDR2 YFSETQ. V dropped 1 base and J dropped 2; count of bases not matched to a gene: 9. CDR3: CASSLSGTGRGNTEAFF. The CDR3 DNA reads TGCGCCAGCAGCTTGTCCGGGACAGGGAGGGGAAACACTGAAGCTTTCTTT.

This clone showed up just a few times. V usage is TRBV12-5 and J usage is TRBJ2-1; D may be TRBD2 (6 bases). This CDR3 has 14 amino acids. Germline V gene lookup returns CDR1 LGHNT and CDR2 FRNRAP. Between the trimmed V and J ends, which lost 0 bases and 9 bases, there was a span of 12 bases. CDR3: CASGLVLSEGEQFF. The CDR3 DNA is TGTGCTAGTGGTTTGGTACTATCGGAGGGTGAGCAGTTCTTC. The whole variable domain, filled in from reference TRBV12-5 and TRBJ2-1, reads DARVTQTPRHKVTEMGQEVTMRCQPILGHNTVFWYRQTMMQGLELLAYFRNRAPLDDSGMPKDRFSAEMPDATLATLKIQPSEPRDSAVYFCASGLVLSEGEQFFGPGTRLTVL.

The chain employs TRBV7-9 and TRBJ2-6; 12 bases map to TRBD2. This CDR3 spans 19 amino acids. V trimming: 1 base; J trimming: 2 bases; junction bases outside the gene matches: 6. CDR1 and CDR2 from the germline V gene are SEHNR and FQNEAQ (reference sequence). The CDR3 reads CASSLDWTSGIAGANVLTF. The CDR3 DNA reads TGTGCCAGCAGCTTAGACTGGACTAGCGGGATAGCTGGGGCCAACGTCCTGACTTTC.

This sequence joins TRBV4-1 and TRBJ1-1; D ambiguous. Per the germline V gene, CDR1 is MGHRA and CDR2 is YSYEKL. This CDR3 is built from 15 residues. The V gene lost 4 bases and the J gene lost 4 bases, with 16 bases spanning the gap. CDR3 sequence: CASSLTRGAGTEAFF. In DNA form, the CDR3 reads TGCGCCAGCAGCCTAACTCGGGGAGCCGGCACTGAAGCTTTCTTT.

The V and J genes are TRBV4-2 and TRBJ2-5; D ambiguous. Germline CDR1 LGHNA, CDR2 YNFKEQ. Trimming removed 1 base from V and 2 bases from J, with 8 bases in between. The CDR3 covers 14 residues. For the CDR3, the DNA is TGTGCCAGCAGCCAAGGTGCGGCGCAAGAGACCCAGTACTTC. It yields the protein CASSQGAAQETQYF.

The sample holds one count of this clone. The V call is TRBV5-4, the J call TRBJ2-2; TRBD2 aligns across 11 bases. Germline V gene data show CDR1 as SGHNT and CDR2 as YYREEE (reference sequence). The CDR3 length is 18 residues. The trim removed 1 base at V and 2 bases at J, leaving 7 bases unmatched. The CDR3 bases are TGTGCCAGCAGCTTGTCCAACCTAGCGGGGGGAAACACCGGGGAGCTGTTTTTT. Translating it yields CASSLSNLAGGNTGELFF.

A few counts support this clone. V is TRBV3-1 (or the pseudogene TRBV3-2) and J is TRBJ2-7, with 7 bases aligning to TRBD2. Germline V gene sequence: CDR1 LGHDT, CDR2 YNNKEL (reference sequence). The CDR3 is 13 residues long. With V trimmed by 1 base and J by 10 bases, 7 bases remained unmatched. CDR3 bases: TGTGCCAGCAGCCAAGGTGAGGGGAGGGATCAGTACTTC. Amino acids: CASSQGEGRDQYF.

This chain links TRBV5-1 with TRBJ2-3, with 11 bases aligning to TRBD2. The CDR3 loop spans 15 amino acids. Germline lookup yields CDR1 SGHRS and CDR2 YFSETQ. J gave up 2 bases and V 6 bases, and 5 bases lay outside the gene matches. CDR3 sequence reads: CASTPSGGNTDTQYF. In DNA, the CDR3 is TGCGCCAGCACACCTAGCGGGGGGAACACAGATACGCAGTATTTT.

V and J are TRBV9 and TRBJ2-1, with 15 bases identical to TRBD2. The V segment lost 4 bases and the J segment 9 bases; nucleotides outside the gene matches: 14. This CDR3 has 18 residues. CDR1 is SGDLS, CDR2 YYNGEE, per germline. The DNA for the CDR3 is TGTGCCAGCAGCCCCAGACCAGGACTAGCGGGGGGGTTAGGTGAGCAGTTCTTC. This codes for CASSPRPGLAGGLGEQFF.

The CDR3 DNA reads as TGTGCCAGCAGCTTAGCGGACAGGACCTTCTATGGCTACACCTTC. This codes for CASSLADRTFYGYTF. The chain couples TRBV7-2 to TRBJ1-2; TRBD1 matches at 7 bases. The CDR3 is made up of 15 amino acids. After removal of 0 bases from V and 4 bases from J, the junction contained 5 bases not matched to a gene. Looked up from germline, CDR1 is SGHTA and CDR2 is FQGNSA.

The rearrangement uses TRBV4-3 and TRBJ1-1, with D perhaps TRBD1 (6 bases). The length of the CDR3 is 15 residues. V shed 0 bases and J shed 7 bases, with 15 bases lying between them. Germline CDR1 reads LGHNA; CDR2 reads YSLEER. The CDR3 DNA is TGCGCCAGCAGCCAAGATTTTGGGGGGGCTAGTGAAGCTTTCTTT. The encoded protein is CASSQDFGGASEAFF.

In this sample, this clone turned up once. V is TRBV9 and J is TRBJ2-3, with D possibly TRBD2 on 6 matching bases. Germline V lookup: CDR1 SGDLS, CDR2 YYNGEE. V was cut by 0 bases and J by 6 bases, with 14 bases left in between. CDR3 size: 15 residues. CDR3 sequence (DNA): TGTGCCAGCAGCGTAGCCGGCAGACGGGGGGATACGCAGTATTTT. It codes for CASSVAGRRGDTQYF. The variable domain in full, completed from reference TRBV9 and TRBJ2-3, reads DSGVTQTPKHLITATGQRVTLRCSPRSGDLSVYWYQQSLDQGLQFLIQYYNGEERAKGNILERFSAQQFPDLHSELNLSSLELGDSALYFCASSVAGRRGDTQYFGPGTRLTVL.

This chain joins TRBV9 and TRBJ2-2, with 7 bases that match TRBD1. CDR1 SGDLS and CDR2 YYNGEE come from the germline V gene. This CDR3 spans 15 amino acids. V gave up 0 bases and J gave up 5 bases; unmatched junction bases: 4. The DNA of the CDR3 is TGTGCCAGCAGCGTAGAGGGACAGTTAACCGGGGAGCTGTTTTTT. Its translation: CASSVEGQLTGELFF.